Below, one T cell receptor beta chain is given with its context. The data are from a study of beta chain features in type 1 diabetes. Expressed TCRB transcripts were sequenced, since all the RNA that had been isolated was reverse transcribed. The repertoire was sequenced with immunoSEQ multiplex PCR; TCRdb's copy has only in-frame clones and lacks some. The table records hundreds of thousands of clones, roughly 8% of them present only once. The sequence came from a woman younger than 35 in good health. Sequencing was performed on central memory CD4+ T cells from blood.

CDR3 in amino acids: CASSQGRNTEAFF. The CDR3, as DNA: TGTGCCAGCAGCCAAGGCAGGAACACTGAAGCTTTCTTT. V is TRBV7-6 and J is TRBJ1-1; D is ambiguous. V was shortened by 5 bases and J by 1 base, with 8 bases between the two germline ends. The germline CDR1 and CDR2 sequences are SGHVS and FNYEAQ. The CDR3 runs 13 residues.